Shown below are 8 T cell receptor beta chains from a single sample sequenced in a study of neurological immune-mediated disorders. TCRdb independently ran MiXCR on the 5' RACE reads; one entry per CDR3 protein. The sample records more than 40,000 distinct CDR3 sequences, about 14% being singletons. Material for sequencing was CD4+ T cells from blood. Every receptor here comes from a woman aged 60-75 years with HTLV-1-associated myelopathy (HAM/TSP).

This clonotype has at least ten counts. The chain uses TRBV20-1 and TRBJ1-1, with unresolved D. The CDR3 extends over 14 amino acids. Germline loops: CDR1 DFQATT, CDR2 SNEGSKA (reference sequence). Trimming took 1 base from V and 3 from J, leaving 12 bases between them. The CDR3: CSARVTDMYTEAFF. The CDR3 DNA follows: TGCAGTGCTAGAGTCACAGATATGTACACTGAAGCTTTCTTT.

This clonotype was recorded at least ten times. The chain has TRBV2 and TRBJ2-5; no firm D call. The length of the CDR3 is 14 residues. Trimming stripped 3 bases from V and 5 bases from J, with 13 bases between. CDR1 SNHLY and CDR2 FYNNEI come from the germline V gene. DNA for the CDR3: TGTGCCAGCAGTGAGTCGAATCTGGTGGAGACCCAGTACTTC. Protein: CASSESNLVETQYF. The full variable domain, completed using reference TRBV2 and TRBJ2-5, is EPEVTQTPSHQVTQMGQEVILRCVPISNHLYFYWYRQILGQKVEFLVSFYNNEISEKSEIFDDQFSVERPDGSNFTLKIRSTKLEDSAMYFCASSESNLVETQYFGPGTRLLVL.

Many counts were recorded for this clonotype. The chain uses TRBV10-3 and TRBJ2-1; D gene ambiguous. The CDR3 is 13 residues long. Germline CDR1 reads ENHRY; CDR2 reads SYGVKD. The V and J ends lost 3 bases and 5 bases respectively, with 8 bases between them. The CDR3 DNA reads TGTGCCATCAGTGACCTAGGCGACAATGAGCAGTTCTTC. This gives the protein CAISDLGDNEQFF.

J is TRBJ1-5 and V is TRBV7-9, with TRBD1 matching 7 bases. Germline V gene sequence: CDR1 SEHNR, CDR2 FQNEAQ (reference sequence). The V and J ends lost 1 base and 7 bases, in that order; junction bases with no gene match: 13. The CDR3 is 17 amino acids. This CDR3 is CASSLGPGQLRGQPQHF. Written as DNA, the CDR3 is TGTGCCAGCAGCTTAGGACCGGGACAGTTAAGGGGACAGCCCCAGCATTTT.

A word on this clonotype: In this CDR3 the conserved last residue, phenylalanine or tryptophan, is missing, so a read error is likely. The gene calls are TRBV20-1 and TRBJ1-2, with D possibly being TRBD1 (6 bases). Trimming took off 0 bases at V and 8 bases at J, with 10 bases between the two ends. The CDR3 is 12 amino acids. From germline, CDR1 is DFQATT and CDR2 SNEGSKA (reference sequence). In DNA, the CDR3 is TGCAGTGCTAGAGACAGGGGCTACGGCTACACCATC. Its translation is CSARDRGYGYTI.

Many counts were recorded for this clonotype. The chain employs TRBV3-1 and TRBJ1-6; no clear D. This CDR3 region has 13 residues. V lost 6 bases and J 7 bases, leaving 10 bases between the germline ends. Looked up from germline, CDR1 is LGHDT and CDR2 is YNNKEL (reference sequence). DNA of the CDR3: TGTGCCAGCAGAGAGGACGGGAATTCACCCCTCCACTTT. Translated: CASREDGNSPLHF.

This clonotype has a count of ten or more. The genes are TRBV10-2 and TRBJ1-1; tentative D call: TRBD1 (5 bases). V was clipped by 3 bases and J by 2 bases, with 16 bases between them. The CDR3 spans 16 residues. Germline V gene data show CDR1 as WSHSY and CDR2 as SAAADI. CDR3 in amino acids: CASSETGLGTNTEAFF. CDR3 nucleotides: TGCGCCAGCAGTGAAACGGGGCTGGGGACCAACACTGAAGCTTTCTTT.

Ten or more counts support this clonotype. The chain joins TRBV20-1 to TRBJ2-1; maybe TRBD2 (5 bases). This CDR3 is 14 amino acids long. In germline, CDR1 is DFQATT, CDR2 SNEGSKA (reference sequence). V was shortened by 3 bases and J by 4 bases, with 13 bases between the two germline ends. CDR3 DNA: TGCAGTGCTAGTAACTGGAGGCTTTACAATGAGCAGTTCTTC. This translates into CSASNWRLYNEQFF.